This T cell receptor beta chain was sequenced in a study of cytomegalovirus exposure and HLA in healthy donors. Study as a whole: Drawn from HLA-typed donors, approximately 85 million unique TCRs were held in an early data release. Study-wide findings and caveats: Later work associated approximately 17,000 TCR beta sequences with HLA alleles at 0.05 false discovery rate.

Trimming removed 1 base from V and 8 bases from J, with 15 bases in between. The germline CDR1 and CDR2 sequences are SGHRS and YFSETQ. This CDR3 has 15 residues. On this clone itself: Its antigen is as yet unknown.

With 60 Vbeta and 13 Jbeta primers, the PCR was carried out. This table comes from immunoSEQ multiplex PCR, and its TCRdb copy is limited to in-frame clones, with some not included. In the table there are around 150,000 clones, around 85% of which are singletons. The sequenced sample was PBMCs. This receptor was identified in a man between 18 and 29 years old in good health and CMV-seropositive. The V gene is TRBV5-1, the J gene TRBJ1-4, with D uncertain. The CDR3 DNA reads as TGCGCCAGCAGCTTGAAGACGGAAGGAGGCGAAAAACTGTTTTTT. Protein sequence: CASSLKTEGGEKLFF.